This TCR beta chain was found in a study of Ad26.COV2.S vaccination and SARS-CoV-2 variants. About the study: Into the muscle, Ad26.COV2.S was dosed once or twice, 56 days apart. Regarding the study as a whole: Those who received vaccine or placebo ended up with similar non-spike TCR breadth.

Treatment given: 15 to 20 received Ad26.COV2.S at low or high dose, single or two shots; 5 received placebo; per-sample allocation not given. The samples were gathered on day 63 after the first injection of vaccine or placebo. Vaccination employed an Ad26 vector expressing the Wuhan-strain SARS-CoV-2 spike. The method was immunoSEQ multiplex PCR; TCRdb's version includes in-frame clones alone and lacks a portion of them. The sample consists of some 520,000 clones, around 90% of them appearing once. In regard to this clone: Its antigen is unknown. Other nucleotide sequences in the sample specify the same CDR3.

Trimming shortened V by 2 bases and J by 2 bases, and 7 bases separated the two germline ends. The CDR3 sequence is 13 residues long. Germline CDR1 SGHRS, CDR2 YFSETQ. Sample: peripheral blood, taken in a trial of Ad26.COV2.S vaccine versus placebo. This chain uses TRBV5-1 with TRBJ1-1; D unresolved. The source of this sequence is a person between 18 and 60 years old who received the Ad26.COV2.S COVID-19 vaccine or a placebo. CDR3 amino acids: CASSLVPNTEAFF. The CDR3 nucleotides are TGCGCCAGCAGCTTAGTCCCCAACACTGAAGCTTTCTTT.